This T cell receptor (beta chain) was observed in a study of cytomegalovirus exposure and HLA in healthy donors. Study observations and caveats: Specific recognition of CMV antigens was confirmed in vitro for three chains (all CMV-associated). High specificity and sensitivity for cytomegalovirus status were reported for the classifier.

The data were produced by immunoSEQ multiplex PCR, yet TCRdb's version contains in-frame clones alone and is incomplete. This table has over 250,000 clones, approximately 83% appearing once. Details on this clone: The antigen remains undetermined.

Germline-derived CDR1 and CDR2 are MGHRA and YSYEKL. V was clipped by 7 bases and J by 1 base, with 3 bases between them. This CDR3 is 11 amino acids long. The chain is built from TRBV4-1 and TRBJ2-3; D is unclear. The sequence came from a woman aged 18-30 years in good health and CMV-seronegative. The sequenced sample consisted of PBMCs. The CDR3 nucleotides read TGCGCCAGCACAGGCACAGATACGCAGTATTTT. The encoded protein is CASTGTDTQYF.